This T cell receptor (beta chain) was recorded in a study of T cell repertoires and HLA-DP antigens. Worth noting for this clone: Its antigen remains unidentified.

J lost 2 bases, V lost 4 bases, and 1 base had no gene match. The CDR3 has 13 amino acids. CDR1 SGHKS and CDR2 YYEKEE come from the germline V gene (reference sequence). Primers targeted 54 TRBV and 13 TRBJ segments. Assay used: immunoSEQ multiplex PCR; TCRdb lists only in-frame clones, some missing. The table records 65,000 to 95,000 clones, roughly 77% of them present only once. Source material: CD4+ T cells from PBMCs. The origin of this receptor is a man in his 60s in good health and CMV-seronegative. This sequence joins TRBV5-5 and TRBJ1-2; 8 bases agree with TRBD1. The DNA for the CDR3 is TGTGCCAGCAGCAGGACAGGGAACTATGGCTACACCTTC. It encodes CASSRTGNYGYTF.